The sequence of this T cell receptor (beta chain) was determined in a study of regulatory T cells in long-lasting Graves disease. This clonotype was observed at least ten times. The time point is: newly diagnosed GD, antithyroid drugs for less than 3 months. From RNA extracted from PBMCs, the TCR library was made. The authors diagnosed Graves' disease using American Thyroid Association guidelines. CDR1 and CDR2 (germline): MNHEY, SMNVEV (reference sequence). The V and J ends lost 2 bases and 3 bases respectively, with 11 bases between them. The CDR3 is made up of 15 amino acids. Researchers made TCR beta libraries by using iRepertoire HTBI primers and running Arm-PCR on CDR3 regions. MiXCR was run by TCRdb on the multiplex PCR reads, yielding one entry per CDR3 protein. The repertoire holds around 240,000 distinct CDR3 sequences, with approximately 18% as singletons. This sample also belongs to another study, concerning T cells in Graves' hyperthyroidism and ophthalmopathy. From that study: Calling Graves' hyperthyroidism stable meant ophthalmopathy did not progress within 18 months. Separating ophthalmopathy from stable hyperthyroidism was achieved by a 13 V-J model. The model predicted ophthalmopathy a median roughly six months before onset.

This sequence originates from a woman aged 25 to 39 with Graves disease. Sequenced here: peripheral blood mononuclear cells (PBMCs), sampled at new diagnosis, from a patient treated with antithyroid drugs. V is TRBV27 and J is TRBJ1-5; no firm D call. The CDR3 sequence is CASSLTDGLNQPQHF. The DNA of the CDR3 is TGTGCCAGCAGTTTAACGGACGGACTCAATCAGCCCCAGCATTTT.